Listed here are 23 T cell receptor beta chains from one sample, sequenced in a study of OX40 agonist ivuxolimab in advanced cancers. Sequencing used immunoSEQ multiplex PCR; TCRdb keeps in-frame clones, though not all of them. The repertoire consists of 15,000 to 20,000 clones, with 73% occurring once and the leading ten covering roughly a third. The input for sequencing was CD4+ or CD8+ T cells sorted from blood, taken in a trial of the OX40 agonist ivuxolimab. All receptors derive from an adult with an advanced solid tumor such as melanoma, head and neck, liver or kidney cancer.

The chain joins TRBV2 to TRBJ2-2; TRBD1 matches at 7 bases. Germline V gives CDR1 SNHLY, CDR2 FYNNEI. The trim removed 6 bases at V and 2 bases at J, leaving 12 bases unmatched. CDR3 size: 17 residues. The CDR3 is CASSGLLQGPNTGELFF. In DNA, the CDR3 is TGTGCCAGCAGCGGTTTGTTACAGGGGCCCAACACCGGGGAGCTGTTTTTT.

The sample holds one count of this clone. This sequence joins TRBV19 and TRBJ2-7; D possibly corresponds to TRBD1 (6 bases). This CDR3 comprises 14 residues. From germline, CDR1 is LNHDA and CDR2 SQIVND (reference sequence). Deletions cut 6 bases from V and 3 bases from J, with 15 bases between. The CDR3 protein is CASRLGPGDYEQYF. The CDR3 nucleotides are TGTGCCAGTAGGCTGGGACCAGGGGACTACGAGCAGTACTTC.

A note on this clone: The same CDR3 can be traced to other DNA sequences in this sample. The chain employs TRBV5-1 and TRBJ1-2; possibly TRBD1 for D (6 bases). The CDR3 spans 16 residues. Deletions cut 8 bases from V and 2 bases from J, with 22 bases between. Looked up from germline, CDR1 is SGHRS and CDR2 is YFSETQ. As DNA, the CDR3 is TGCGCCAGTGGTAAACAGGGAGTGGACACCAACTATGGCTACACCTTC. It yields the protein CASGKQGVDTNYGYTF.

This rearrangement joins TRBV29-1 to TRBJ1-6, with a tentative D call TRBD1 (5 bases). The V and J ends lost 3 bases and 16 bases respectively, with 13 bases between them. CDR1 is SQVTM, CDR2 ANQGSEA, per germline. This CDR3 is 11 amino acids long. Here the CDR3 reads CSVDEGDRLHF. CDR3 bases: TGCAGCGTTGATGAAGGGGATAGGCTCCACTTT.

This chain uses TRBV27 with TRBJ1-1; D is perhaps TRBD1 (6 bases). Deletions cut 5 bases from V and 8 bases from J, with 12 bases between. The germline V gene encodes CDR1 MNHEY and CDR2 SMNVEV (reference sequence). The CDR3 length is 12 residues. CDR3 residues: CASSQDSKEAFF. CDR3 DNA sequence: TGTGCCAGCAGTCAGGACAGTAAAGAAGCTTTCTTT.

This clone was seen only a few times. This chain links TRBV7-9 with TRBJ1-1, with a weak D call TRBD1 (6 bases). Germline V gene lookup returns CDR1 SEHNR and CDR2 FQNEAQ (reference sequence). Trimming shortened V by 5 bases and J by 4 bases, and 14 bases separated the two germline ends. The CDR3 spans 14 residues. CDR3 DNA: TGTGCCAGCAGCCTCGGGGGCGCGGGCACTGAAGCTTTCTTT. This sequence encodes CASSLGGAGTEAFF.

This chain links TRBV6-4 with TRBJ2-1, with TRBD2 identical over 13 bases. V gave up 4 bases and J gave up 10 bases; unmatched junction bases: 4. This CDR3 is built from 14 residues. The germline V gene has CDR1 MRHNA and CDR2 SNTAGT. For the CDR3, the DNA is TGTGCCAGCAGTGTACTAGCGGGAGGGGAGGAGCAGTTCTTC. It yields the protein CASSVLAGGEEQFF.

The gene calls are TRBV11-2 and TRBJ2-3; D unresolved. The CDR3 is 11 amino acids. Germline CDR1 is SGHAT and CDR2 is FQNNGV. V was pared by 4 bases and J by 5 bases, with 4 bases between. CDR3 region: CASSYGDTQYF. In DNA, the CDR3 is TGTGCCAGCAGCTACGGAGATACGCAGTATTTT.

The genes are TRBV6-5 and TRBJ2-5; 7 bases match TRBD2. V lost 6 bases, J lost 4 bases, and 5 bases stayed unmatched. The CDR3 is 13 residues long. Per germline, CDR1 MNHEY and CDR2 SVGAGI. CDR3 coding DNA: TGTGCCAGCAGCGGGGGGATTCGAGAGACCCAGTACTTC. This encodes CASSGGIRETQYF.

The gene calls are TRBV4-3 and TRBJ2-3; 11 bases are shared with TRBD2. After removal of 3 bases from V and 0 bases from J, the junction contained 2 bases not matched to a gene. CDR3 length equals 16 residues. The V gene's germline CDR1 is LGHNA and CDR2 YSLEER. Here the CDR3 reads CASSQGTSGSTDTQYF. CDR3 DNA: TGCGCCAGCAGCCAGGGGACTAGCGGAAGCACAGATACGCAGTATTTT.

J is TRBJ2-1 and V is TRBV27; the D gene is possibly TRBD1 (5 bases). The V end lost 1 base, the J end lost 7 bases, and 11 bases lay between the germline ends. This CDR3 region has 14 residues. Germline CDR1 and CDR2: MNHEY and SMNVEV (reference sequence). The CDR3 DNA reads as TGTGCCAGCAGTTTATTAGGCAGGGTAAATGAGCAGTTCTTC. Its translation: CASSLLGRVNEQFF.

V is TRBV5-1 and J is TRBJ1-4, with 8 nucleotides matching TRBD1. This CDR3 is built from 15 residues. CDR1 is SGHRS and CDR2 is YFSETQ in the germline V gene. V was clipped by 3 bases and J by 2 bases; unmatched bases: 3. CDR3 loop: CASSWDRQTNEKLFF. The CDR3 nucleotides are TGCGCCAGCAGCTGGGACAGGCAGACTAATGAAAAACTGTTTTTT.

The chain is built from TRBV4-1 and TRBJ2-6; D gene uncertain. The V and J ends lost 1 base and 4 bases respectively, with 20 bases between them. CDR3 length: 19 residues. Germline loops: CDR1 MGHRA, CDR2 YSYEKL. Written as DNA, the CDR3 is TGCGCCAGCAGCCAAGGAATCGACCCTATCATTAGGGGGGCCAACGTCCTGACTTTC. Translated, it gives CASSQGIDPIIRGANVLTF.

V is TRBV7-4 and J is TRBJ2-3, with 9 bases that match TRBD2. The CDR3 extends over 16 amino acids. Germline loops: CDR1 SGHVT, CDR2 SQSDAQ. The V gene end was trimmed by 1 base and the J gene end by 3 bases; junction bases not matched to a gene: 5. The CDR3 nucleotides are TGTGCCAGCAGCTTAGGGGTGACTAGCGGTACAGATACGCAGTATTTT. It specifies CASSLGVTSGTDTQYF.

This CDR3 reads CASSLRMGLAFF. The DNA for the CDR3 is TGCGCCAGCAGCCTAAGAATGGGACTAGCCTTCTTC. The chain employs TRBV4-1 and TRBJ2-1, with TRBD2 matching over 9 bases. In germline, CDR1 is MGHRA, CDR2 YSYEKL. The CDR3 spans 12 residues. V lost 4 bases to trimming and J lost 16 bases; unmatched junction nucleotides: 8.

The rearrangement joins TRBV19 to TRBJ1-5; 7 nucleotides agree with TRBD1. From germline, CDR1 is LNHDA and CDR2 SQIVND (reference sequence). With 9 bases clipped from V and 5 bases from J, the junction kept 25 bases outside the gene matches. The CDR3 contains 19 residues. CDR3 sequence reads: CASESILQGSRRGDQPQHF. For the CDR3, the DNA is TGTGCCAGCGAATCAATTTTACAGGGGTCCCGGCGGGGAGATCAGCCCCAGCATTTT.

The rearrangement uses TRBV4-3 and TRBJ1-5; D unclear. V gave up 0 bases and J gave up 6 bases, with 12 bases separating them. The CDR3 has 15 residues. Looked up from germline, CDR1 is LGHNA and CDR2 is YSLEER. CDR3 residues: CASSQEMGGSQPQHF. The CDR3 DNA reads TGCGCCAGCAGCCAAGAAATGGGAGGAAGTCAGCCCCAGCATTTT.

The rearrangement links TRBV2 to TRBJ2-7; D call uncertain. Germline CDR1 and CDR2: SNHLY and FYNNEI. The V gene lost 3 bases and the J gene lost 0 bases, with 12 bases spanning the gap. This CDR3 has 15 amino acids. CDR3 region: CASSDVGLFSYEQYF. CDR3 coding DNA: TGTGCCAGCAGTGATGTGGGTCTGTTCTCCTACGAGCAGTACTTC.

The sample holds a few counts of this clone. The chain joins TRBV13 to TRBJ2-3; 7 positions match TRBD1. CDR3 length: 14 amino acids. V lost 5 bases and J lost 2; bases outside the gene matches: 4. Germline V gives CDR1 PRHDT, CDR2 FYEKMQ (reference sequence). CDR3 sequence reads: CASSPDRATDTQYF. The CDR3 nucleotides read TGTGCCAGCAGCCCCGACAGGGCCACAGATACGCAGTATTTT.

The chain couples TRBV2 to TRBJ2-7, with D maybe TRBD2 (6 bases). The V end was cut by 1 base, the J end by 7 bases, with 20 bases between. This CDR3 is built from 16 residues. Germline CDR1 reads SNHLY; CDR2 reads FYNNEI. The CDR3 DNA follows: TGTGCCAGCAGTGAAGAGGTTGGAGGGCCTGACTTTGAGCAGTACTTC. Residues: CASSEEVGGPDFEQYF.

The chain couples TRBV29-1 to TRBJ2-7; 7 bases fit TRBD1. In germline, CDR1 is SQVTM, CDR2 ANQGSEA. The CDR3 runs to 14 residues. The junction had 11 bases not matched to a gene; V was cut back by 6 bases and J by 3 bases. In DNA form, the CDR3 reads TGCAGCGTCGTTTACCGGGACAGATACTACGAGCAGTACTTC. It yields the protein CSVVYRDRYYEQYF.

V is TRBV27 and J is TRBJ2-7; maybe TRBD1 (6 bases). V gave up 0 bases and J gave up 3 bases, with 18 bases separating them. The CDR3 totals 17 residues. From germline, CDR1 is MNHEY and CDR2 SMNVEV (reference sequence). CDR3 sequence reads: CASSLSSHREGVYEQYF. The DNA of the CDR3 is TGTGCCAGCAGTTTATCGAGTCACAGGGAAGGGGTCTACGAGCAGTACTTC.

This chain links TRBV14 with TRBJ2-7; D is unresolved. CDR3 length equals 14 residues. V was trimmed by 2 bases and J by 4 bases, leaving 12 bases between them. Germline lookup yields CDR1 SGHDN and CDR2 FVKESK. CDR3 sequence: CASSQSGPLYEQYF. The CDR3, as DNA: TGTGCCAGCAGCCAATCGGGCCCATTATACGAGCAGTACTTC.